This paragraph covers one T cell receptor beta chain sequence. Between the trimmed V and J ends, which lost 4 bases and 8 bases, there was a span of 21 bases. Germline V gene data show CDR1 as SGHNT and CDR2 as YYREEE (reference sequence). This CDR3 comprises 16 residues. These data are taken from a study of blood T cell repertoires in COVID-19. The wider study: Some COVID-19 samples were acute and others convalescent; all came from the United States, Italy and Spain.

Clones were sequenced by immunoSEQ multiplex PCR, and TCRdb holds only the in-frame ones, with some missing. The sample contains hundreds of thousands of clones, 82% of which appear only once. J is TRBJ1-4 and V is TRBV5-4; unclear D gene. This receptor was obtained from an elderly woman with acute or convalescent COVID-19. The sequenced sample consisted of peripheral blood. DNA of the CDR3: TGTGCCAGCAGCGACGGACTCGGCCCTGGGGAGGAAAAACTGTTTTTT. It specifies CASSDGLGPGEEKLFF.